This T cell receptor (beta chain) was recorded in a study of OX40 agonist ivuxolimab in advanced cancers. As for the study in general: Checkpoint inhibitors had been given previously to 40% of patients. Whole-study results and caveats: No antigen was identified for the clonally expanded peripheral T cells. By week 6 at 0.1 to 3.0 mg/kg, blood CD4+ and CD8+ T cells had expanded clonally.

Sampling times: baseline, cycle 4 day 1, cycle 7 day 1. CDR1 SGHTA and CDR2 FQGNSA come from the germline V gene. Trimming cost V 1 base and J 0 bases; bases outside gene matches: 0. The CDR3 totals 15 residues. A word on this clone: Its antigen is undetermined.

The method was immunoSEQ multiplex PCR; TCRdb's version includes in-frame clones alone and lacks a portion of them. The sample includes about 49,000 clones, around 85% of them seen just once. Sequencing was performed on CD4+ or CD8+ T cells sorted from blood, taken in a trial of the OX40 agonist ivuxolimab. This TCR derives from an adult with an advanced solid tumor such as melanoma, head and neck, liver or kidney cancer. The V and J genes are TRBV7-2 and TRBJ2-1; 7 bases align to TRBD2. The CDR3 region is CASSLGLASYNEQFF. In DNA, the CDR3 is TGTGCCAGCAGCTTAGGACTAGCCTCCTACAATGAGCAGTTCTTC.